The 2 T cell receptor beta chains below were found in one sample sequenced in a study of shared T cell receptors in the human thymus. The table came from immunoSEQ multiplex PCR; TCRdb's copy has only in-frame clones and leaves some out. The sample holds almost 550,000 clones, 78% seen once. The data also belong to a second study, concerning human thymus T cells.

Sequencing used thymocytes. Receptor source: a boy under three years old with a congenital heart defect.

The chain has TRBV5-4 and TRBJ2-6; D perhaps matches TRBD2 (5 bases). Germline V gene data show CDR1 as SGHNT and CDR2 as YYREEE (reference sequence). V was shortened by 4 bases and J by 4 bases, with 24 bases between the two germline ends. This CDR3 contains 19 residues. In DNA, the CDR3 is TGTGCCAGCAGCAAACCTCGGCCGGGATTTTTCGCCGGGGCCAACGTCCTGACTTTC. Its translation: CASSKPRPGFFAGANVLTF.

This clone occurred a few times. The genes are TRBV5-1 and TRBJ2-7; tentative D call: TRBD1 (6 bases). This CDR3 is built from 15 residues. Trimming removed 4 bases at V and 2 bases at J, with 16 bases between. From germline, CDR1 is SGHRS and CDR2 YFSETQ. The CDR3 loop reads CASSVRGGHPYEQYF. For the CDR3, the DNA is TGCGCCAGCAGCGTCCGTGGGGGACATCCCTACGAGCAGTACTTC.